Presented here are 23 T cell receptor beta chains from one specimen sequenced in a study of T cell responses to AZD1222 COVID-19 vaccine. Produced via immunoSEQ multiplex PCR; TCRdb's table is partial and in-frame only. The table shows more than 100,000 clones, with around 92% occurring only once. The input for sequencing was peripheral blood, taken on day 0 of AZD1222 vaccination. The receptors shown here come from an adult in good health.

As to this clone: Other DNA sequences within the sample encode an identical CDR3. The V gene is TRBV12-3 or TRBV12-4, the J gene TRBJ2-7; D gene unclear. The CDR3 sequence is 13 residues long. Between the trimmed V and J ends, which lost 1 base and 7 bases, there was a span of 11 bases. CDR3 residues: CASSLGRLGEQYF. The CDR3 coding sequence is TGTGCCAGCAGTTTAGGCCGGTTAGGAGAGCAGTACTTC.

This clone was found once. The V call is TRBV7-9, the J call TRBJ2-3; TRBD2 matches 11 bases. The length of the CDR3 is 16 residues. Germline V gene lookup returns CDR1 SEHNR and CDR2 FQNEAQ (reference sequence). The ends lost 5 bases at V and 1 base at J; junction bases unmatched: 5. The CDR3, as DNA: TGTGCCAGCAGCCCTCAGGGACTAGCGGGCACAGATACGCAGTATTTT. Its protein is CASSPQGLAGTDTQYF.

The J gene is TRBJ1-5, the V gene TRBV6-5; D might be TRBD1 (5 bases). Germline loops: CDR1 MNHEY, CDR2 SVGAGI. The CDR3 is made up of 13 amino acids. Trimming took 6 bases from V and 7 from J, leaving 13 bases between them. In DNA form, the CDR3 reads TGTGCCAGCAGCACAACGGGACTACAGCCCCAGCATTTT. As protein: CASSTTGLQPQHF.

The chain has TRBV11-2 and TRBJ1-3; D is ambiguous. The germline V gene encodes CDR1 SGHAT and CDR2 FQNNGV. The CDR3 is 15 amino acids. The ends were cut back, 5 bases at V and 10 bases at J, with 21 bases in the middle. DNA for the CDR3: TGTGCCAGCAGCCGTTCGGGCATGCTGGAAAGAACCATATATTTT. Translated, it gives CASSRSGMLERTIYF.

The V gene is TRBV20-1, the J gene TRBJ1-6, with TRBD1 matching 8 bases. V was clipped by 5 bases and J by 6 bases; unmatched bases: 6. CDR1 is DFQATT and CDR2 is SNEGSKA in the germline V gene (reference sequence). This CDR3 has 14 amino acids. CDR3 residues: CSAGETGVNSPLHF. CDR3 nucleotides: TGCAGTGCTGGTGAGACAGGGGTTAATTCACCCCTCCACTTT.

The V gene is TRBV2, the J gene TRBJ2-3; TRBD2 aligns across 14 bases. The CDR3 sequence is 20 residues long. Germline CDR1 is SNHLY and CDR2 is FYNNEI. Unmatched junction bases numbered 18, after V lost 10 bases and J lost 0 bases. The CDR3 DNA is TGTGCCATCACCCTACGGAATCCGGGACTAGCGGGGGCTAGCACAGATACGCAGTATTTT. Translated, it gives CAITLRNPGLAGASTDTQYF.

V is TRBV19 and J is TRBJ1-6; 11 nucleotides agree with TRBD1. This CDR3 region has 13 residues. V gave up 8 bases and J gave up 10 bases; unmatched junction bases: 4. Germline loops: CDR1 LNHDA, CDR2 SQIVND (reference sequence). The CDR3 sequence: CASLGTGGSPLHF. The CDR3 coding sequence is TGTGCCAGTTTGGGGACAGGGGGGTCACCCCTCCACTTT.

V gene TRBV4-1 combines with J gene TRBJ1-5; perhaps TRBD1 as D (5 bases). The CDR3 is made up of 15 amino acids. Per germline, CDR1 MGHRA and CDR2 YSYEKL. The germline V and J ends were trimmed by 1 base and 3 bases, with 10 bases remaining between them. The CDR3 sequence: CASSQGDAYNQPQHF. In nucleotides, the CDR3 is TGCGCCAGCAGCCAAGGGGACGCCTACAATCAGCCCCAGCATTTT.

The J gene is TRBJ2-7, the V gene TRBV7-6; no clear D gene. This CDR3 has 13 residues. Trimming removed 1 base at V and 3 bases at J, with 7 bases between. CDR1 and CDR2 from the germline V gene are SGHVS and FNYEAQ. This chain's CDR3 is CASSLEWGYEQYF. CDR3 nucleotide sequence: TGTGCCAGCAGCTTAGAATGGGGCTACGAGCAGTACTTC.

Turning to this clone: Additional DNA sequences in this sample encode the identical CDR3. The chain has TRBV28 and TRBJ1-3, with a possible D match to TRBD1 (5 bases). Germline CDR1 reads MDHEN; CDR2 reads SYDVKM. The CDR3 totals 16 residues. V was cut by 5 bases and J by 0 bases, with 14 bases left in between. This CDR3 is CASSLLPGLSGNTIYF. DNA of the CDR3: TGTGCCAGCAGTCTCCTACCGGGGCTCTCTGGAAACACCATATATTTT.

There are a few counts of this clone. This chain joins TRBV5-1 and TRBJ1-3; D is undetermined. V lost 0 bases and J 7 bases, leaving 11 bases between the germline ends. Germline lookup yields CDR1 SGHRS and CDR2 YFSETQ. The CDR3 contains 14 residues. The CDR3 protein is CASSLASRDNTIYF. In DNA form, the CDR3 reads TGCGCCAGCAGCTTGGCATCCAGAGACAACACCATATATTTT.

V usage is TRBV5-1 and J usage is TRBJ1-4, with D uncertain. This CDR3 spans 14 amino acids. V was shortened by 4 bases and J by 7 bases, with 14 bases between the two germline ends. CDR1 is SGHRS and CDR2 is YFSETQ in the germline V gene. In nucleotides, the CDR3 is TGCGCCAGCAGCCCAAACCGGGAGAGTGAAAAACTGTTTTTT. It encodes CASSPNRESEKLFF.

The chain combines TRBV5-6 with TRBJ1-2; D possibly corresponds to TRBD1 (6 bases). Deletions cut 1 base from V and 6 bases from J, with 16 bases between. Per germline, CDR1 SGHDT and CDR2 YYEEEE. The CDR3 consists of 15 residues. The CDR3 nucleotides read TGTGCCAGCAGCTTGATTCTGGGGGCGATGGATGGCTACACCTTC. Translated, it gives CASSLILGAMDGYTF.

This clone was found a few times. V gene TRBV6-4 combines with J gene TRBJ1-2, with D possibly being TRBD1 (5 bases). Germline assignment: CDR1 MRHNA and CDR2 SNTAGT. V was cut by 7 bases and J by 7 bases, with 7 bases left in between. This CDR3 spans 10 amino acids. CDR3 nucleotide sequence: TGTGCCAGCACCAGGGTTGGCTACACCTTC. It is translated as CASTRVGYTF.

This clone has a single count. The J gene is TRBJ1-3, the V gene TRBV28, with TRBD1 identical over 8 bases. Losses at the gene ends were 4 bases for V and 2 bases for J; bases not matched to a gene: 16. CDR1 and CDR2 (germline): MDHEN, SYDVKM. The CDR3 extends over 19 amino acids. CDR3 sequence (DNA): TGTGCCAGCAGTTCTCACTCCTTTGGACAGGGCTCTACTGGAAACACCATATATTTT. This encodes CASSSHSFGQGSTGNTIYF.

The rearrangement links TRBV6-5 to TRBJ2-5; D remains ambiguous. Trimming pared 2 bases from V and 3 bases from J, leaving 7 bases between. This CDR3 region has 13 residues. Germline CDR1 MNHEY, CDR2 SVGAGI. The CDR3 reads CASSYPEKETQYF. CDR3 DNA sequence: TGTGCCAGCAGTTACCCGGAAAAAGAGACCCAGTACTTC.

V is TRBV28 and J is TRBJ1-4; D call uncertain. V was clipped by 3 bases and J by 4 bases, with 6 bases between them. The CDR3 contains 13 residues. In germline, CDR1 is MDHEN, CDR2 SYDVKM. Here the CDR3 reads CASSFRLNEKLFF. The CDR3 coding sequence is TGTGCCAGCAGTTTCAGGCTTAATGAAAAACTGTTTTTT.

J is TRBJ2-2 and V is TRBV4-1; 10 bases agree with TRBD2. This CDR3 is 17 amino acids long. V lost 7 bases and J lost 3; bases outside the gene matches: 11. Germline V gene sequence: CDR1 MGHRA, CDR2 YSYEKL. CDR3 sequence reads: CASTKTGTSDYTGELFF. CDR3 coding DNA: TGCGCCAGCACTAAGACAGGGACTAGCGATTACACCGGGGAGCTGTTTTTT.

This chain connects TRBV7-2 to TRBJ2-5, with unresolved D. The germline V gene has CDR1 SGHTA and CDR2 FQGNSA. The CDR3 runs 12 residues. With 0 bases removed from V and 11 bases from J, the gap between germline ends came to 10 bases. Written as DNA, the CDR3 is TGTGCCAGCAGCTTAGCGCGTAGTAATCAGTACTTC. Translation: CASSLARSNQYF.

The rearrangement joins TRBV4-1 to TRBJ2-1; D not resolved. CDR1 is MGHRA and CDR2 is YSYEKL in the germline V gene. Trimming took 2 bases from V and 8 from J, leaving 10 bases between them. The CDR3 runs 13 residues. The CDR3 is CASSQSTRHEQFF. The CDR3 coding sequence is TGCGCCAGCAGCCAATCGACACGCCATGAGCAGTTCTTC.

This rearrangement joins TRBV7-6 to TRBJ2-2; the D is unclear. CDR1 and CDR2 (germline): SGHVS, FNYEAQ. The V end was cut by 4 bases, the J end by 0 bases, with 6 bases between. The CDR3 spans 14 residues. The CDR3: CASSSSTNTGELFF. Here the CDR3 DNA reads TGTGCCAGCAGCTCTAGTACGAACACCGGGGAGCTGTTTTTT.

This chain uses TRBV6-1 with TRBJ1-2, with D tentatively TRBD1 (5 bases). Germline assignment: CDR1 MNHNS and CDR2 SASEGT. This CDR3 region has 15 residues. Trimming took off 0 bases at V and 4 bases at J, with 12 bases between the two ends. The CDR3 coding sequence is TGTGCCAGCAGTGAAGCGAAGGGGCGCGGCTATGGCTACACCTTC. Translated: CASSEAKGRGYGYTF.

The CDR3 DNA reads TGTGCCAGCAGTTGGACAGGAACTAATTCACCCCTCCACTTT. This encodes CASSWTGTNSPLHF. The J gene is TRBJ1-6, the V gene TRBV6-5; 7 nucleotides align to TRBD1. This CDR3 has 14 residues. The V segment lost 4 bases and the J segment 6 bases; nucleotides outside the gene matches: 3. Germline CDR1 and CDR2: MNHEY and SVGAGI.